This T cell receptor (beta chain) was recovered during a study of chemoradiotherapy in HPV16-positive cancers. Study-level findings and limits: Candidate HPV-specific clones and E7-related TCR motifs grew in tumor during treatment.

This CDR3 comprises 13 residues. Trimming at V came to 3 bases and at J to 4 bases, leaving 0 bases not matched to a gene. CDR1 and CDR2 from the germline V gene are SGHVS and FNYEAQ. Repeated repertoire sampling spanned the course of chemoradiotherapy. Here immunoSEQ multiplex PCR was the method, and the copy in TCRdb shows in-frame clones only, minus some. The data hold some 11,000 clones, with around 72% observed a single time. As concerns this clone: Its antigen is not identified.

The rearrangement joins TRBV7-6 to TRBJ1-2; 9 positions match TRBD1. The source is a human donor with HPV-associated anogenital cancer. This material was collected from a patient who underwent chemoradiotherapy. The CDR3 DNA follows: TGTGCCAGCAGCTTGGGACAGGGCTATGGCTACACCTTC. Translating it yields CASSLGQGYGYTF.